The entry below gives a single T cell receptor beta chain sequence along with its context. Its antigen is as yet unknown. The PCR made use of 60 Vbeta and 13 Jbeta primers. Here immunoSEQ multiplex PCR was the method, and the copy in TCRdb shows in-frame clones only, minus some. Counted here are about 55,000 clones, around four fifths occurring once; the ten biggest clones make up 1.6%. Germline V lookup: CDR1 KGHSH, CDR2 LQKENI. V was pared by 4 bases and J by 4 bases, with 9 bases of the junction left unmatched. The CDR3 loop spans 16 amino acids. This entry comes from a study of cytomegalovirus exposure and HLA in healthy donors. Overall study results and limits: A previous analysis found most TCR beta V segments productive roughly 90% or roughly 30% of the time.

The specimen was PBMCs. V is TRBV18 and J is TRBJ2-3; 9 nucleotides align to TRBD1. The receptor was isolated from a man under 40 in good health and CMV-seronegative. The CDR3 coding sequence is TGTGCCAGCTCACTCGACCGACAGGGGGGGGCAGATACGCAGTATTTT. It specifies CASSLDRQGGADTQYF.